This TCR beta chain was recovered during a study of T cell changes during pregnancy in multiple sclerosis. Method: immunoSEQ multiplex PCR; TCRdb's copy keeps in-frame clones and lacks some. The sample consists of just under 65,000 clones, roughly 91% of them appearing once. The CDR3 loop spans 16 amino acids. V lost 4 bases to trimming and J lost 1 base; unmatched junction nucleotides: 7. Germline assignment: CDR1 LNHDA and CDR2 SQIVND (reference sequence). The input for sequencing was peripheral blood, taken in the third trimester of pregnancy. The sequence came from a female donor in good health, enrolled as a control in a pregnancy study. The chain has TRBV19 and TRBJ1-3, with 7 bases that match TRBD1. In DNA, the CDR3 is TGTGCCAGTAGTAAGGAGGGACAGTCTTCTGGAAACACCATATATTTT. Its translation is CASSKEGQSSGNTIYF.